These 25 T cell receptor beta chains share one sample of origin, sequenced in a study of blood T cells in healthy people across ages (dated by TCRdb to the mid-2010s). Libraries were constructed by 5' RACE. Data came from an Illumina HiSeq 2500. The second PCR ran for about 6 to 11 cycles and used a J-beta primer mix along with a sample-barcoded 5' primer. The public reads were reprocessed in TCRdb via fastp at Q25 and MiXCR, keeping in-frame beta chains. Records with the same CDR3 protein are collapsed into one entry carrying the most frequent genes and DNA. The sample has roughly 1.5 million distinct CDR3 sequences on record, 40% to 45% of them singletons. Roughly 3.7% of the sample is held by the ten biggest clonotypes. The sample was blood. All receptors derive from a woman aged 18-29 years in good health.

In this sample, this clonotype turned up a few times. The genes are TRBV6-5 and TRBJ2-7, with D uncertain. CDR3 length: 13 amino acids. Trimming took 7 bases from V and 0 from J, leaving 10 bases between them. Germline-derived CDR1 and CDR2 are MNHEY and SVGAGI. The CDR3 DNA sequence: TGTGCCAGCAACCGTTCAGTCTCCTACGAGCAGTACTTC. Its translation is CASNRSVSYEQYF.

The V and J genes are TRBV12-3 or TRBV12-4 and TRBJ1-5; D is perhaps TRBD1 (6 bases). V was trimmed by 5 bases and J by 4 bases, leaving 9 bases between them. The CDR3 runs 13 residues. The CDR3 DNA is TGTGCCAGCAGTGGACAGAAGAATCAGCCCCAGCATTTT. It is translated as CASSGQKNQPQHF.

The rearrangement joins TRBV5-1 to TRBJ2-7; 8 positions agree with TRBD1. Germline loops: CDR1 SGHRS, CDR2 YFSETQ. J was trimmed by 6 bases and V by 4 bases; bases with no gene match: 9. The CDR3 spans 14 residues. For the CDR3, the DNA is TGCGCCAGCAGCCTCAACCCAGGGGGCGCCGAGCAGTACTTC. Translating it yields CASSLNPGGAEQYF.

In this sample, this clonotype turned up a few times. The CDR3 sequence: CSARGRLINEQFF. The CDR3 DNA reads TGCAGTGCTAGGGGCCGGTTAATCAATGAGCAGTTCTTC. The chain joins TRBV20-1 to TRBJ2-1; D call uncertain. The V gene's germline CDR1 is DFQATT and CDR2 SNEGSKA (reference sequence). The CDR3 totals 13 residues. V was clipped by 3 bases and J by 6 bases, with 12 bases between them.

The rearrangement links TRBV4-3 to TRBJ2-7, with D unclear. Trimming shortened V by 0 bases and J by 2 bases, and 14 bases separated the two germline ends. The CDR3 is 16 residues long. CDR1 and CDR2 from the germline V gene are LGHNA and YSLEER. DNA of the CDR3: TGCGCCAGCAGCCAAGACCTTTCACCGGAAACCTACGAGCAGTACTTC. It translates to CASSQDLSPETYEQYF.

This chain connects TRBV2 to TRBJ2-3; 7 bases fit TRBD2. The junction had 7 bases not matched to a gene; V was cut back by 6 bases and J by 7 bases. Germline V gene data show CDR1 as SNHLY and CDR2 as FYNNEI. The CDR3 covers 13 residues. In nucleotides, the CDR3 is TGTGCCAGCAGGCGCGGACTAGACCATACGCAGTATTTT. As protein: CASRRGLDHTQYF.

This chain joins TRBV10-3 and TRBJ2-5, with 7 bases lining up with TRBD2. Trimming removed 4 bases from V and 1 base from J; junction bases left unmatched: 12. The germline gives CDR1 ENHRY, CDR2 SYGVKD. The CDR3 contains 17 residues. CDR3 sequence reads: CAISGSASGDTQETQYF. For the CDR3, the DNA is TGTGCCATCAGTGGGTCGGCTAGCGGAGATACCCAAGAGACCCAGTACTTC.

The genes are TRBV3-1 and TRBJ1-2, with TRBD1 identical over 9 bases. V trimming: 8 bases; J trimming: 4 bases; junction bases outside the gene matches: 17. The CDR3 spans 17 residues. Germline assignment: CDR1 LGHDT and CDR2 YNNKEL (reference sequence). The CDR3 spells CASLPRGQGLTFYGYTF. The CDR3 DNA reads TGTGCCAGCTTGCCAAGGGGACAGGGCCTTACCTTCTATGGCTACACCTTC.

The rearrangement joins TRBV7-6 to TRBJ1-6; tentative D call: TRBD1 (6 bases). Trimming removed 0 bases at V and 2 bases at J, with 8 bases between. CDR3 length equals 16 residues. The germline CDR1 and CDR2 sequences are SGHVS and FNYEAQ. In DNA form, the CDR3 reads TGTGCCAGCAGCTTAGCTGGGGGCACCTATAATTCACCCCTCCACTTT. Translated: CASSLAGGTYNSPLHF. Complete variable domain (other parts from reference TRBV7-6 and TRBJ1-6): GAGVSQSPRYKVTKRGQDVALRCDPISGHVSLYWYRQALGQGPEFLTYFNYEAQQDKSGLPNDRFSAERPEGSISTLTIQRTEQRDSAMYRCASSLAGGTYNSPLHFGNGTRLTVT.

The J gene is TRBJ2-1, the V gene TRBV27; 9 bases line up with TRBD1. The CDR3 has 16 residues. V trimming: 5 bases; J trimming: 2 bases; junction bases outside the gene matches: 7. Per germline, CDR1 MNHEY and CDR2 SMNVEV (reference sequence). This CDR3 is CASSTTGTGPYNEQFF. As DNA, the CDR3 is TGTGCCAGCAGTACCACCGGGACAGGGCCCTACAATGAGCAGTTCTTC.

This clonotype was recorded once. CDR3 DNA sequence: TGCAGCGTGGGCCCCCGACATGGCTCCTACGAGCAGTACTTC. Translated: CSVGPRHGSYEQYF. The chain carries TRBV29-1 and TRBJ2-7; D remains unclear. The germline V gene encodes CDR1 SQVTM and CDR2 ANQGSEA. Trimming removed 6 bases at V and 0 bases at J, with 15 bases between. This CDR3 is built from 14 residues.

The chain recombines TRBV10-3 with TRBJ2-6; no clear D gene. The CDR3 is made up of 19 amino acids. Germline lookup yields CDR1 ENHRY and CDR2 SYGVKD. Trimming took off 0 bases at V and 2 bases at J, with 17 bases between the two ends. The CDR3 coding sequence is TGTGCCATCAGTGAGTCTAAATACAGAAAGGGTCCTGGGGCCAACGTCCTGACTTTC. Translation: CAISESKYRKGPGANVLTF.

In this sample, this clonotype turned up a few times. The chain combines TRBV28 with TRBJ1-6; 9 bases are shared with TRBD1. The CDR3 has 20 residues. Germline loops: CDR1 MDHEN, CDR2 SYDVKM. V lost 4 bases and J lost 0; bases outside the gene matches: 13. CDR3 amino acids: CASSSRQGVITSSYNSPLHF. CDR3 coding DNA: TGTGCCAGCAGTTCCCGACAGGGGGTTATAACCAGCTCCTATAATTCACCCCTCCACTTT.

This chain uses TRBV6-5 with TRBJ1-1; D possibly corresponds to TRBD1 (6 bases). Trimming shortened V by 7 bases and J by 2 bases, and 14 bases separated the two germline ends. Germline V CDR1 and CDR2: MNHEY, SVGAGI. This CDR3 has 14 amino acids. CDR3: CASIGLGANTEAFF. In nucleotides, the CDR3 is TGTGCCAGCATAGGGTTGGGGGCAAACACTGAAGCTTTCTTT.

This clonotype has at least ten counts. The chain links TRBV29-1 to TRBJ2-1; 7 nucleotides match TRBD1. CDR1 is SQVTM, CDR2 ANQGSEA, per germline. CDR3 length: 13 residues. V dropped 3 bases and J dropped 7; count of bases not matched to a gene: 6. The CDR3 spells CSVDPDRANEQFF. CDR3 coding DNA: TGCAGCGTTGACCCTGACAGGGCGAATGAGCAGTTCTTC.

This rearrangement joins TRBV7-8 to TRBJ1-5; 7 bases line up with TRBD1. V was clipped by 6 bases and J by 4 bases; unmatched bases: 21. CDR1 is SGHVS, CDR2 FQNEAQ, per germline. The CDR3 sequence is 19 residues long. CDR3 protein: CASRPKGAERGQKNQPQHF. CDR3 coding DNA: TGTGCCAGCAGACCTAAGGGGGCTGAGAGGGGACAGAAAAATCAGCCCCAGCATTTT. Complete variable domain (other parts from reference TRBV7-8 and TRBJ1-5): GAGVSQSPRYKVAKRGQDVALRCDPISGHVSLFWYQQALGQGPEFLTYFQNEAQLDKSGLPSDRFFAERPEGSVSTLKIQRTQQEDSAVYLCASRPKGAERGQKNQPQHFGDGTRLSIL.

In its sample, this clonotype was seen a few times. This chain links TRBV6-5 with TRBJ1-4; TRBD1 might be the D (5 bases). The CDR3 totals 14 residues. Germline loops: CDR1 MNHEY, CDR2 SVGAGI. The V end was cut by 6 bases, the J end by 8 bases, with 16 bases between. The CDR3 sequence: CASRPGREGEKLFF. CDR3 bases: TGTGCCAGCAGACCTGGCAGGGAGGGAGAAAAACTGTTTTTT.

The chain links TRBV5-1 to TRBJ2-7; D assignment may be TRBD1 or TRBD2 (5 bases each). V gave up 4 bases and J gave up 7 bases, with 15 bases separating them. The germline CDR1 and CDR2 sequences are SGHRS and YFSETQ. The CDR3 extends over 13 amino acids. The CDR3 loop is CASSRWTGQEQYF. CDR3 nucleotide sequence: TGCGCCAGCAGCCGCTGGACGGGGCAAGAGCAGTACTTC. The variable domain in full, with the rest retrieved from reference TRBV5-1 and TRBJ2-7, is KAGVTQTPRYLIKTRGQQVTLSCSPISGHRSVSWYQQTPGQGLQFLFEYFSETQRNKGNFPGRFSGRQFSNSRSEMNVSTLELGDSALYLCASSRWTGQEQYFGPGTRLTVT.

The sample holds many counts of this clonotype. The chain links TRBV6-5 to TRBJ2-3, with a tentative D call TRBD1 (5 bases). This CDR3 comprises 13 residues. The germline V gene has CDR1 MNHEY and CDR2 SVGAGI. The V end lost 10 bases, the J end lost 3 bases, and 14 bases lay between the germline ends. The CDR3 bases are TGTGCCACCTCAACTGACAGTACAGATACGCAGTATTTT. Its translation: CATSTDSTDTQYF.

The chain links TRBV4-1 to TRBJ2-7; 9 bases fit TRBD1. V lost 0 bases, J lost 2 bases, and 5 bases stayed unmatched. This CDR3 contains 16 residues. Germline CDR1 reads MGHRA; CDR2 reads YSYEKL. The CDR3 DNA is TGCGCCAGCAGCCAAGAAAGTTGGGACAGGGCCTACGAGCAGTACTTC. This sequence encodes CASSQESWDRAYEQYF.

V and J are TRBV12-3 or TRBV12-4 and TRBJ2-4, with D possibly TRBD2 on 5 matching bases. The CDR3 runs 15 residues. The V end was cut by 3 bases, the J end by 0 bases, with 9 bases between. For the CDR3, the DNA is TGTGCCAGCAGTTTCATAGCGCTAGCCAAAAACATTCAGTACTTC. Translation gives CASSFIALAKNIQYF.

CDR3 residues: CASGTGLNTGELFF. The CDR3 DNA follows: TGTGCCAGCGGCACAGGGTTAAACACCGGGGAGCTGTTTTTT. J is TRBJ2-2 and V is TRBV12-3 or TRBV12-4; possible D gene TRBD1, 6 bases. Trimming stripped 8 bases from V and 2 bases from J, with 12 bases between. The CDR3 extends over 14 amino acids.

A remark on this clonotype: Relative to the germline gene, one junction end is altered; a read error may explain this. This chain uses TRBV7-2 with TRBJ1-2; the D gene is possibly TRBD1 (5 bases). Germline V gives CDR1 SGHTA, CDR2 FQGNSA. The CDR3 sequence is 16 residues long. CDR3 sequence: CAGSLDVEGRYYGYTF. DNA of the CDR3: TGTGCCGGCAGCTTAGACGTGGAGGGACGTTACTATGGCTACACCTTC. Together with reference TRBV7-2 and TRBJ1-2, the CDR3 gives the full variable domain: GAGVSQSPSNKVTEKGKDVELRCDPISGHTALYWYRQSLGQGLEFLIYFQGNSAPDKSGLPSDRFSAERTGGSVSTLTIQRTQQEDSAVYLCAGSLDVEGRYYGYTFGSGTRLTVV.

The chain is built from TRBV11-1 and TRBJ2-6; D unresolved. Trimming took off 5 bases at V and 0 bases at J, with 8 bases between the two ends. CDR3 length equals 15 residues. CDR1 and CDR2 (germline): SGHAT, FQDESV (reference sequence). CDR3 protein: CASSHTDSGANVLTF. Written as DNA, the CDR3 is TGTGCCAGCAGCCACACGGACTCTGGGGCCAACGTCCTGACTTTC. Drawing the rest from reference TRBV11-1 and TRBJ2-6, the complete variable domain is EAEVAQSPRYKITEKSQAVAFWCDPISGHATLYWYRQILGQGPELLVQFQDESVVDDSQLPKDRFSAERLKGVDSTLKIQPAELGDSAMYLCASSHTDSGANVLTFGAGSRLTVL.

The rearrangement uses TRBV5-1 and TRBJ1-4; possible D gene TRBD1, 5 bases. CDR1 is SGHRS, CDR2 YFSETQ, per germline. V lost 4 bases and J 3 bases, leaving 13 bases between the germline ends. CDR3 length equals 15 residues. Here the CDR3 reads CASSPRDVANEKLFF. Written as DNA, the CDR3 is TGCGCCAGCAGCCCCCGGGACGTAGCTAATGAAAAACTGTTTTTT.